The clone carrying this TCR beta chain showed up just a few times. TCRdb re-called the RACE reads through MiXCR, storing one row per CDR3 protein. The repertoire holds 250,000 or so distinct CDR3 sequences, approximately 8.6% seen once, with less than 3% in the top ten. This CDR3 has 16 residues. V lost 4 bases to trimming and J lost 4 bases, with 17 bases between them. The time point denotes: pre-sensitization, week 0. Regarding treatment: therapeutic diphenylcyclopropenone sensitization with weekly scalp DPC. The record originates from a study of human T cells and chemical hapten exposure. Sequences were derived from whole blood, sampled in connection with sensitization to the hapten diphenylcyclopropenone (DPC). This TCR was recovered from a woman in her forties with alopecia areata. Some clones in this sample may be carry-over from other donors' samples. The V and J genes are TRBV6-7 and TRBJ2-1; D is possibly TRBD2 (5 bases). TRBV6-7 is noted as an ORF with a role that remains uncertain. The CDR3 DNA sequence: TGTGCCAGCAGTTCCGTATCGGGGAGAGAATACAATGAGCAGTTCTTC. Translation gives CASSSVSGREYNEQFF.